A single count supports the clone carrying this T cell receptor beta chain. Assay used: immunoSEQ multiplex PCR; TCRdb lists only in-frame clones, some missing. This sample yields some 2,000,000 clones, of which roughly 96% are seen a single time; roughly 0.13% belongs to the top ten. V trimming: 8 bases; J trimming: 1 base; junction bases outside the gene matches: 7. The CDR3 length is 14 residues. CDR1 SNHLY and CDR2 FYNNEI come from the germline V gene. The sample is drawn from a study of shared clonotypes between healthy human individuals. This TCR derives from a young man in good health. Sample: naive CD4+ T cells sorted from blood. Subset described: CD45RA+ positively selected. The rearrangement links TRBV2 to TRBJ2-7; 8 positions agree with TRBD1. The CDR3 here is CASLLGTGSYEQYF. CDR3 DNA: TGTGCCAGCTTGTTGGGGACAGGATCCTACGAGCAGTACTTC.